Below, 30 T cell receptor beta chains from the same sample are listed, as sequenced in a study of molecular identifiers for immune sequencing clone quantification. One entry per CDR3 protein, called by TCRdb with MiXCR from the PCR reads. The table has about 100,000 distinct CDR3 sequences, 21% seen once. Sequenced input: naive CD8+ T cells from blood, with Jurkat cell RNA spiked in. The subset: FACS-sorted CD8+CD4-CCR7+CD45RA+ naive T cells. These receptors all stem from a human donor in good health. Some libraries in this study had Jurkat cell RNA spiked in.

This clonotype was counted ten times or more. The V and J genes are TRBV7-9 and TRBJ2-7; tentative D call: TRBD1 (5 bases). Trimming pared 5 bases from V and 4 bases from J, leaving 12 bases between. Per germline, CDR1 SEHNR and CDR2 FQNEAQ (reference sequence). The CDR3 is made up of 13 amino acids. The CDR3 loop reads CASSHRSAYEQYF. Written as DNA, the CDR3 is TGTGCCAGCAGCCACAGGTCGGCTTACGAGCAGTACTTC.

There are a few counts of this clonotype. V is TRBV9 and J is TRBJ2-1; TRBD2 agrees at 9 bases. This CDR3 comprises 17 residues. CDR1 is SGDLS and CDR2 is YYNGEE in the germline V gene. After removal of 0 bases from V and 4 bases from J, the junction contained 8 bases not matched to a gene. The CDR3 reads CASSVASVLAGYNEQFF. Written as DNA, the CDR3 is TGTGCCAGCAGCGTAGCGAGTGTGCTAGCGGGATACAATGAGCAGTTCTTC.

This clonotype was recorded a few times. The chain carries TRBV28 and TRBJ2-5; no definite D call. V gave up 2 bases and J gave up 5 bases, with 12 bases separating them. Germline V lookup: CDR1 MDHEN, CDR2 SYDVKM. The CDR3 runs 14 residues. The CDR3 DNA reads TGTGCCAGCAGTTTAGGTCTAGTTAAGGAGACCCAGTACTTC. The encoded protein is CASSLGLVKETQYF.

Regarding this clonotype: Possible read error: a much larger clone is one base away. Given the absence of the conserved phenylalanine or tryptophan at the CDR3 end, a read error is likely. CDR3: CASSHRAGSPLHL. As DNA, the CDR3 is TGTGCCAGCAGCCACCGGGCCGGGTCACCCCTCCACCTT. The chain has TRBV13 and TRBJ1-6, with D uncertain. The V gene's germline CDR1 is PRHDT and CDR2 FYEKMQ (reference sequence). The CDR3 contains 13 residues. V shed 5 bases and J shed 10 bases, with 12 bases lying between them.

This clonotype was seen at least ten times. The chain links TRBV15 to TRBJ2-3; perhaps D is TRBD1 or TRBD2 (5 bases each). Trimming left V 1 base short and J 7 bases short, with 12 bases between. Germline CDR1 and CDR2: LNHNV and YYDKDF (reference sequence). This CDR3 region has 14 residues. CDR3 sequence reads: CATSRGVGTNTQYF. The CDR3 bases are TGTGCCACCAGCAGAGGGGTAGGGACGAATACGCAGTATTTT. Variable domain in full (rest from reference TRBV15 and TRBJ2-3): DAMVIQNPRYQVTQFGKPVTLSCSQTLNHNVMYWYQQKSSQAPKLLFHYYDKDFNNEADTPDNFQSRRPNTSFCFLDIRSPGLGDTAMYLCATSRGVGTNTQYFGPGTRLTVL.

This clonotype appeared a few times. The chain couples TRBV6-2 or TRBV6-3 to TRBJ2-7; 7 bases agree with TRBD1. The germline V gene encodes CDR1 MNHEY and CDR2 SVGEGT. This CDR3 region has 15 residues. Trimming took 6 bases from V and 6 from J; bases not matched to a gene: 14. The CDR3 region has the DNA TGTGCCAGCAGGGCACCGGGACAGCCCAGGAGCGAGCAGTACTTC. It is translated as CASRAPGQPRSEQYF.

Many counts were recorded for this clonotype. The chain is built from TRBV9 and TRBJ2-7; no definite D call. V lost 4 bases to trimming and J lost 2 bases, with 16 bases between them. Germline assignment: CDR1 SGDLS and CDR2 YYNGEE. The CDR3 consists of 15 residues. As DNA, the CDR3 is TGTGCCAGCAGCACCGACCCGGCAGGCCCCTACGAGCAGTACTTC. Protein: CASSTDPAGPYEQYF.

This clonotype came up a few times. This rearrangement joins TRBV12-3 or TRBV12-4 to TRBJ1-1; D unclear. Deletions cut 4 bases from V and 1 base from J, with 7 bases between. The CDR3 extends over 13 amino acids. CDR3 DNA: TGTGCCAGCAGTTCCCCGGGGAACACTGAAGCTTTCTTT. Amino acids: CASSSPGNTEAFF.

This clonotype was detected many times. The J gene is TRBJ2-4, the V gene TRBV7-9; D is unresolved. Trimming pared 1 base from V and 0 bases from J, leaving 7 bases between. This CDR3 has 15 residues. From germline, CDR1 is SEHNR and CDR2 FQNEAQ (reference sequence). The CDR3 here is CASSLVDGAKNIQYF. Written as DNA, the CDR3 is TGTGCCAGCAGCTTAGTGGACGGAGCCAAAAACATTCAGTACTTC.

The sample holds many counts of this clonotype. This chain uses TRBV6-2 or TRBV6-3 with TRBJ2-3; 11 positions agree with TRBD2. Looked up from germline, CDR1 is MNHEY and CDR2 is SVGEGT. The CDR3 consists of 17 residues. The V segment lost 5 bases and the J segment 0 bases; nucleotides outside the gene matches: 7. The CDR3: CASSPMPSGRSTDTQYF. The CDR3 nucleotides are TGTGCCAGCAGTCCAATGCCTAGCGGGAGGAGCACAGATACGCAGTATTTT.

CDR3 coding DNA: TGTGCCAGCAGCCCACCCGGGACGAACACTGAAGCTTTCTTT. It encodes CASSPPGTNTEAFF. The chain carries TRBV7-9 and TRBJ1-1, with a possible D match to TRBD1 (5 bases). The CDR3 sequence is 14 residues long. Germline V lookup: CDR1 SEHNR, CDR2 FQNEAQ (reference sequence). Trimming stripped 5 bases from V and 1 base from J, with 11 bases between. The full variable domain, completed using reference TRBV7-9 and TRBJ1-1, is DTGVSQNPRHKITKRGQNVTFRCDPISEHNRLYWYRQTLGQGPEFLTYFQNEAQLEKSRLLSDRFSAERPKGSFSTLEIQRTEQGDSAMYLCASSPPGTNTEAFFGQGTRLTVV.

About this clonotype: A much larger clone lies a single base off, so this may be a read error. J is TRBJ2-3 and V is TRBV7-9; TRBD2 agrees at 13 bases. Germline V gives CDR1 SEHNR, CDR2 FQNEAQ (reference sequence). CDR3 length: 16 residues. The CDR3 is CAGSQLAGGPTDTQYF. CDR3 DNA: TGTGCCGGCAGCCAACTAGCGGGAGGGCCGACAGATACGCAGTATTTT.

In the case of this clonotype: The junction departs from germline at one end; a sequencing error may be responsible. This chain's CDR3 is CASALGGCTDAQYF. CDR3 nucleotide sequence: TGTGCCAGCGCACTCGGGGGCTGCACAGATGCGCAGTATTTT. This rearrangement joins TRBV9 to TRBJ2-3; tentatively, D is TRBD1 or TRBD2 (6 bases each). The CDR3 loop spans 14 amino acids. The V gene's germline CDR1 is SGDLS and CDR2 YYNGEE.

The chain links TRBV27 to TRBJ2-5; the match to TRBD2 covers 7 bases. Germline assignment: CDR1 MNHEY and CDR2 SMNVEV (reference sequence). The CDR3 is 17 residues long. V shed 2 bases, J shed 5 bases, and the junction held 14 bases outside the gene matches. The DNA for the CDR3 is TGTGCCAGCAGTTTACGGGCCTTTGCGGGAGTCGGGGAGACCCAGTACTTC. As protein: CASSLRAFAGVGETQYF.

This clonotype was found many times. The CDR3 coding sequence is TGCGCCAGCAGTGAGTCTTACGGGGTGGAGACCCAGTACTTC. This translates into CASSESYGVETQYF. The chain carries TRBV10-1 and TRBJ2-5; weak D call: TRBD2 (5 bases). V gave up 0 bases and J gave up 5 bases, with 10 bases separating them. The germline V gene encodes CDR1 WNHNN and CDR2 SYGVQD (reference sequence). The CDR3 has 14 residues.

This clonotype was picked up many times. This chain connects TRBV4-1 to TRBJ1-5; 8 nucleotides agree with TRBD1. Germline V gene data show CDR1 as MGHRA and CDR2 as YSYEKL. The length of the CDR3 is 15 residues. Germline trimming cut 1 base from V and 6 bases from J; bases unmatched to any gene: 5. The CDR3 DNA sequence: TGCGCCAGCAGCCAAGTAGGGACAGGCCTTCAGCCCCAGCATTTT. This encodes CASSQVGTGLQPQHF.

About this clonotype itself: A single base separates this from a much larger clone, so it may be a read error. The V call is TRBV12-3 or TRBV12-4, the J call TRBJ2-3, with a weak D call TRBD2 (6 bases). There are 14 residues in the CDR3. DNA for the CDR3: TGTGTCAGCAGATCGGGAGCCGGCACAGATACGCAGTATTTT. Translating it yields CVSRSGAGTDTQYF.

Concerning this clonotype itself: A junction end diverges from the germline sequence, so it may reflect a read error. This chain links TRBV19 with TRBJ2-7, with unresolved D. Per germline, CDR1 LNHDA and CDR2 SQIVND (reference sequence). This CDR3 is built from 14 residues. The CDR3 coding sequence is TGTGCCAGTATTATAGGTACGGGCGACTACGAGCAGTACTTC. Its translation is CASIIGTGDYEQYF.

The sample holds many counts of this clonotype. This rearrangement joins TRBV4-2 to TRBJ2-6; possibly TRBD2 for D (5 bases). V lost 4 bases and J 0 bases, leaving 16 bases between the germline ends. The germline CDR1 and CDR2 sequences are LGHNA and YNFKEQ. This CDR3 has 18 amino acids. This chain's CDR3 is CASSPEGGFTSGANVLTF. The DNA of the CDR3 is TGTGCCAGCAGCCCTGAGGGCGGGTTTACCTCTGGGGCCAACGTCCTGACTTTC.

The rearrangement links TRBV18 to TRBJ2-2, with a possible D match to TRBD1 (6 bases). The CDR3 is 15 residues long. V gave up 0 bases and J gave up 3 bases, with 8 bases separating them. Germline CDR1 reads KGHSH; CDR2 reads LQKENI. The CDR3 spells CASSPPPGDTGELFF. In DNA form, the CDR3 reads TGTGCCAGCTCACCACCCCCAGGGGACACCGGGGAGCTGTTTTTT. The full variable domain, with the rest looked up from reference TRBV18 and TRBJ2-2, is NAGVMQNPRHLVRRRGQEARLRCSPMKGHSHVYWYRQLPEEGLKFMVYLQKENIIDESGMPKERFSAEFPKEGPSILRIQQVVRGDSAAYFCASSPPPGDTGELFFGEGSRLTVL.

The chain uses TRBV19 and TRBJ2-2; 14 nucleotides align to TRBD2. CDR1 and CDR2 (germline): LNHDA, SQIVND (reference sequence). With 3 bases clipped from V and 6 bases from J, the junction kept 6 bases outside the gene matches. This CDR3 comprises 17 residues. CDR3 sequence: CASSIQGLAGAAGELFF. CDR3 in DNA: TGTGCCAGTAGTATTCAGGGACTAGCGGGAGCCGCCGGGGAGCTGTTTTTT.

This clonotype was seen ten or more times. V usage is TRBV5-1 and J usage is TRBJ1-1; possibly TRBD1 for D (6 bases). V dropped 4 bases and J dropped 1 base, with 14 bases sitting between them. Germline V gene sequence: CDR1 SGHRS, CDR2 YFSETQ. The CDR3 extends over 15 amino acids. The CDR3 nucleotides are TGCGCCAGCAGCATTTATACAGGGTCGAACACTGAAGCTTTCTTT. Protein: CASSIYTGSNTEAFF.

The CDR3 sequence: CATSTDRGVGNEQFF. The CDR3 DNA sequence: TGTGCCACCAGCACAGACAGGGGGGTCGGGAATGAGCAGTTCTTC. The chain couples TRBV15 to TRBJ2-1; 9 positions agree with TRBD1. V trimming: 4 bases; J trimming: 7 bases; junction bases outside the gene matches: 8. CDR3 size: 15 residues. CDR1 is LNHNV, CDR2 YYDKDF, per germline (reference sequence).

A word on this clonotype: A much bigger clone sits one base away, suggesting this may be a read error. The J gene is TRBJ2-3, the V gene TRBV27; possibly TRBD2 for D (6 bases). There are 15 residues in the CDR3. Germline V gives CDR1 MNHEY, CDR2 SMNVEV (reference sequence). The CDR3 DNA follows: TGTGTCAGCAGTTTATCAGGGACTAGCACAGATACGCAGTATTTT. The encoded protein is CVSSLSGTSTDTQYF.

This clonotype occurred many times. The V and J genes are TRBV19 and TRBJ2-7, with D uncertain. Germline V lookup: CDR1 LNHDA, CDR2 SQIVND (reference sequence). This CDR3 contains 14 residues. Trimming shortened V by 2 bases and J by 2 bases, and 10 bases separated the two germline ends. Here the CDR3 DNA reads TGTGCCAGTAGTATATTTCCCGGCCCCTACGAGCAGTACTTC. Its protein is CASSIFPGPYEQYF.

This clonotype was detected many times. V is TRBV27 and J is TRBJ2-1; D gene unclear. Trimming shortened V by 5 bases and J by 2 bases, and 10 bases separated the two germline ends. The CDR3 is 14 amino acids. The germline V gene encodes CDR1 MNHEY and CDR2 SMNVEV (reference sequence). This CDR3 is CASSPGSAYNEQFF. The CDR3 nucleotides read TGTGCCAGCAGTCCGGGTTCTGCCTACAATGAGCAGTTCTTC.

V and J are TRBV2 and TRBJ2-1; 9 nucleotides agree with TRBD2. The CDR3 is 15 amino acids. Looked up from germline, CDR1 is SNHLY and CDR2 is FYNNEI. J lost 4 bases, V lost 2 bases, and 3 bases had no gene match. The chain's CDR3 is CASSESSGMYNEQFF. CDR3 in DNA: TGTGCCAGCAGTGAATCTAGCGGGATGTACAATGAGCAGTTCTTC.

This clonotype was recorded many times. The chain links TRBV20-1 to TRBJ2-7; 10 bases match TRBD1. The CDR3 has 13 residues. Germline V lookup: CDR1 DFQATT, CDR2 SNEGSKA (reference sequence). The ends lost 5 bases at V and 2 bases at J; junction bases unmatched: 3. The CDR3 protein is CSASDRGPYEQYF. CDR3 DNA: TGCAGTGCTTCCGACAGGGGGCCCTACGAGCAGTACTTC.

V is TRBV6-2 or TRBV6-3 and J is TRBJ2-7, with 7 bases aligning to TRBD1. With V trimmed by 8 bases and J by 3 bases, 22 bases remained unmatched. CDR3 length: 18 residues. Germline values: CDR1 MNHEY, CDR2 SVGEGT. CDR3 amino acids: CASGFTSTGVLWGYEQYF. The CDR3 DNA reads as TGTGCCAGCGGTTTTACTTCCACAGGGGTACTATGGGGCTACGAGCAGTACTTC.

This clonotype was seen at least ten times. The chain links TRBV2 to TRBJ2-6; D remains ambiguous. Trimming pared 0 bases from V and 0 bases from J, leaving 6 bases between. Germline V gene data show CDR1 as SNHLY and CDR2 as FYNNEI. The CDR3 spans 16 residues. The CDR3 region has the DNA TGTGCCAGCAGTGAAGCCACCCGCTCTGGGGCCAACGTCCTGACTTTC. It specifies CASSEATRSGANVLTF.